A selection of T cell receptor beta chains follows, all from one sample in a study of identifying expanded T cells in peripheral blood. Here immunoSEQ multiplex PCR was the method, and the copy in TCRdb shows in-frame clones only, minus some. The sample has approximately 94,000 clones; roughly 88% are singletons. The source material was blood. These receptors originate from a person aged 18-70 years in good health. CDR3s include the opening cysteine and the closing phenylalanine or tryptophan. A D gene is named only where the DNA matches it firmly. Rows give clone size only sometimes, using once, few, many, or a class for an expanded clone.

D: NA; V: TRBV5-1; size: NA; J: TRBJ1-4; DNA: TGCGCCAGCAGCTTGGATGGACAGCTTAATGAAAAACTGTTTTTT; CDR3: CASSLDGQLNEKLFF
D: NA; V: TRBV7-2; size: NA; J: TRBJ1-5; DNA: TGTGCCAGCAGCTCCTGGGGCCAGAGGGAGCAGCCCCAGCATTTT; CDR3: CASSSWGQREQPQHF
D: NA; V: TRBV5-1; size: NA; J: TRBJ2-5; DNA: TGTGCCAGCAGCTTGGCGGGGTCTCGGACCCAGTACTTC; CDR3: CASSLAGSRTQYF
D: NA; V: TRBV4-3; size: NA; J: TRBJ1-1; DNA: TGCGCCAGCAGCCAAGATAGCGCCGGCGATAGAGAAGCTTTCTTT; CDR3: CASSQDSAGDREAFF
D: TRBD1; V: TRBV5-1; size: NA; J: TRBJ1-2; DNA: TGCGCCAGCAGCTTGGCAGAGACAGGGATTTATGGCTACACCTTC; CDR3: CASSLAETGIYGYTF
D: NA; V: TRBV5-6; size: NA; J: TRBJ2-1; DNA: TGTGCCAGCAGCTTGATGGGTGGGTCCTACAATGAGCAGTTCTTC; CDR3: CASSLMGGSYNEQFF
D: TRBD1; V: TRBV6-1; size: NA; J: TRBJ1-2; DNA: TGTGCCAGCAGTCCCGACAGGGGGCTAGGCTACACCTTC; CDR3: CASSPDRGLGYTF
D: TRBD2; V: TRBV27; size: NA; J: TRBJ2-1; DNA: TGTGCCAGCAGTACTAGGGGACTAGCGGGAGGGTTATTTGAGCAGTTCTTC; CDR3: CASSTRGLAGGLFEQFF
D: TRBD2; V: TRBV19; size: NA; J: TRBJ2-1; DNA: TGTGCCAGTAGTGCTACTAGCGGGGGTGAGCAGTTCTTC; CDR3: CASSATSGGEQFF
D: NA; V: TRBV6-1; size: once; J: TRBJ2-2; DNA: TGTGCCAGCAGTGACTTTCATAGGTCCGGGGAGCTGTTTTTT; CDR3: CASSDFHRSGELFF
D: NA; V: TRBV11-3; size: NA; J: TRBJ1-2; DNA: TGTGCCAGCAGCCTGACAGGACTAGGAGCTAACTATGGCTACACCTTC; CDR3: CASSLTGLGANYGYTF
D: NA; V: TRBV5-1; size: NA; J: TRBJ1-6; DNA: TGCGCCAGCAGCTTGGAATATAATTCACCCCTCCACTTT; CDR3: CASSLEYNSPLHF
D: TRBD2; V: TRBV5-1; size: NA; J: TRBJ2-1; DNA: TGCGCCAGCAGAAGTACCGGGACTAGTAATCTCAATGAGCAGTTCTTC; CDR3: CASRSTGTSNLNEQFF
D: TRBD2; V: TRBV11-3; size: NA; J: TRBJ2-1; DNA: TGTGCCAGCAGCTTAGACTGGGCTAGCGGGAGCTCCTACAATGAGCAGTTCTTC; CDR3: CASSLDWASGSSYNEQFF
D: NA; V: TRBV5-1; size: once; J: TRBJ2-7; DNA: TGCGCCAGCAGTGAAAGCTACGAGCAGTACTTC; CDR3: CASSESYEQYF
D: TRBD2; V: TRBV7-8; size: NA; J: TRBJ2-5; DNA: TGTGCCAGCAGCCAGGAACCGGGACTAATAGAGACCCAGTACTTC; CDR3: CASSQEPGLIETQYF
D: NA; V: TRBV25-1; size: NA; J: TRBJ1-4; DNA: TGTGCCAGCAGTGAACGGGCAACCGGGGAAAAACTGTTTTTT; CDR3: CASSERATGEKLFF
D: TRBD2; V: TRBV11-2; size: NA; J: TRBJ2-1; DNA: TGTGCCAGCAGCTTAGATGGGACTACGGGAAATGAGCAGTTCTTC; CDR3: CASSLDGTTGNEQFF
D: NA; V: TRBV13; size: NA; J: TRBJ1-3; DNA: TGTGCCAGCAGACCAGACAGTGGAAACACCATATATTTT; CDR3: CASRPDSGNTIYF
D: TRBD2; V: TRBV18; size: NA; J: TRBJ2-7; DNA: TGTGCCAGCTCGCAGGACTCCGGGAGGACCTACGAGCAGTACTTC; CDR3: CASSQDSGRTYEQYF
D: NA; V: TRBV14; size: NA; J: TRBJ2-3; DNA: TGTGCCAGCAGCCTCACTGGTAGTGGCGCAGATACGCAGTATTTT; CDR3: CASSLTGSGADTQYF
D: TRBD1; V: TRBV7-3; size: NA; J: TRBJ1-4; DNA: TGTGCCAGCAGCTCCGACGGGACAGGGAATGAAAAACTGTTTTTT; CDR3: CASSSDGTGNEKLFF
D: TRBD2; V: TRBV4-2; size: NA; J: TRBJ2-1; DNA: TGTGCCAGCAGCCAAGCCCGGGAGGAGGCTGAGCAGTTCTTC; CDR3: CASSQAREEAEQFF
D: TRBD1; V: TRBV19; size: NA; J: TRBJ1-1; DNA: TGTGCCAGTACGGGACAGATGAACACTGAAGCTTTCTTT; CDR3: CASTGQMNTEAFF
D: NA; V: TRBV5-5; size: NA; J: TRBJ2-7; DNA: TGTGCCAGCAGACCCGGGATCGAAAACTACGAGCAGTACTTC; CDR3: CASRPGIENYEQYF
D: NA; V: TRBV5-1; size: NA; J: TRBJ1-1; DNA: TGCGCCAGCAGCCCGGGACACTTGAACACTGAAGCTTTCTTT; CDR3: CASSPGHLNTEAFF
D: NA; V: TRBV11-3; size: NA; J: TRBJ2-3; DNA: TGTGCCAGCAGCTTAGATTGGGCTAGCGCAACGCAGTATTTT; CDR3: CASSLDWASATQYF
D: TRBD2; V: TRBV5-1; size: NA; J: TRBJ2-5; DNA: TGCGCCAGCAGCTTGGCCCTAGCGGGGCCACAGGAAGAGACCCAGTACTTC; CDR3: CASSLALAGPQEETQYF
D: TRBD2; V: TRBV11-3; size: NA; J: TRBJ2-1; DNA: TGTGCCAGCAGCTTAGATTCGGCTAGCGGGGGCCATGAGCAGTTCTTC; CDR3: CASSLDSASGGHEQFF
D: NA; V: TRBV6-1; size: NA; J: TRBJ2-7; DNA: TGTGCCAGCAGTGTTTACGAGCAGTACTTC; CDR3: CASSVYEQYF
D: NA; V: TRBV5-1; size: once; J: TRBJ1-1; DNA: TGCGCCAGCAGCTTGGCCCTTCGCAAGCTGACCACTGAAGCTTTCTTT; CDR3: CASSLALRKLTTEAFF
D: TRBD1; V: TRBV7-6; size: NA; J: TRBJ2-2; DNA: TGTGCCAGCAGCTTAAGAGGGGGACAGGGAGGATCGAGGACCGGGGAGCTGTTTTTT; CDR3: CASSLRGGQGGSRTGELFF
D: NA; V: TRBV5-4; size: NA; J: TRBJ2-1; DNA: TGTGCCAGCAGAAGGGAGTCTTACAATGAGCAGTTCTTC; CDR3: CASRRESYNEQFF
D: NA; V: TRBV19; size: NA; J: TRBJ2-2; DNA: TGTGCCAGTAAGCGGTCAGGGGGGACCGGGGAGCTGTTTTTT; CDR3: CASKRSGGTGELFF
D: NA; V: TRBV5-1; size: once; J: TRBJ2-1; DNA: TGCGCCAGCAGCTTGGGGGCAAACCAGTTCTTC; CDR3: CASSLGANQFF
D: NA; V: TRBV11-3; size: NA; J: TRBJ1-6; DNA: TGTGCCAGCAGCCTAGGGTTGGACTCACCCCTCCACTTT; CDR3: CASSLGLDSPLHF
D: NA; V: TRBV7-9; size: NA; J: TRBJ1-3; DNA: TGTGCCATCGGGTCCTCTGGAAACACCATATATTTT; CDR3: CAIGSSGNTIYF
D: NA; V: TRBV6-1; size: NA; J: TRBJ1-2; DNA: TGTGCCAGCAGTGAAACGAGTGGGATCTCGATGGGGGGCTACACCTTC; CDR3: CASSETSGISMGGYTF
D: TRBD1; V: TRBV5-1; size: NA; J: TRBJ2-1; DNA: TGCGCCAGCAGCTACGGGACAGGGGGTCTAAAAAACGAGCAGTTCTTC; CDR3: CASSYGTGGLKNEQFF
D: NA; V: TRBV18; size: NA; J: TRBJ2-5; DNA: TGTGCCAGCTCACCAATCGGACAAGAGACCCAGTACTTC; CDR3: CASSPIGQETQYF
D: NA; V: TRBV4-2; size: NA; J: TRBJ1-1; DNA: TGTGCCAGCAGCCAAGAGCCCGGGGTGAACACTGAAGCTTTCTTT; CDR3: CASSQEPGVNTEAFF
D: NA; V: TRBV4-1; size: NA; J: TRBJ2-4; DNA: TGCGCCAGCAGCCACCCGGCCGTAGCCAAAAACATTCAGTACTTC; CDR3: CASSHPAVAKNIQYF
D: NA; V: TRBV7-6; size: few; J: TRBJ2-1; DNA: TGTGCCAGCAGCACTCTCCAGGATGAGCAGTTCTTC; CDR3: CASSTLQDEQFF
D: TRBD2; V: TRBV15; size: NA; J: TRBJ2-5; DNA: TGTGCCACCAGCAGAGGGATTAGCGGGAGTTTCCAAGAGACCCAGTACTTC; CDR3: CATSRGISGSFQETQYF
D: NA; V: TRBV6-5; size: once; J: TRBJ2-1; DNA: TGTGCCAGCAGGCCCAATAGGGGTGAGCAGTTCTTC; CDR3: CASRPNRGEQFF